The TCR beta chain described here comes from a study of shared clonotypes between healthy human individuals. Profiling relied on immunoSEQ multiplex PCR, and the TCRdb table lists in-frame clones only, not all of them. The table lists about 1.5 million clones, about 98% of them singletons, with about 0.45% in the top ten. Healthy and HIV-negative, the adult donors had no recent acute infections or vaccinations. Memory CD4+ cells were the fraction left after CD45RA+ naive selection. This CDR3 is 15 amino acids long. Trimming left V 5 bases short and J 5 bases short, with 20 bases between. Germline V lookup: CDR1 SGHNT, CDR2 YYREEE (reference sequence).

The sequence was obtained from a man under 40 in good health. The chain employs TRBV5-4 and TRBJ2-7; perhaps TRBD2 as D (6 bases). The sequenced sample was naive CD4+ T cells sorted from blood. Documented subset: CD45RA+ positively selected. The CDR3 region has the DNA TGTGCCAGCAGAAACCCTGACCGGGGGATCCACGAGCAGTACTTC. Its translation: CASRNPDRGIHEQYF.